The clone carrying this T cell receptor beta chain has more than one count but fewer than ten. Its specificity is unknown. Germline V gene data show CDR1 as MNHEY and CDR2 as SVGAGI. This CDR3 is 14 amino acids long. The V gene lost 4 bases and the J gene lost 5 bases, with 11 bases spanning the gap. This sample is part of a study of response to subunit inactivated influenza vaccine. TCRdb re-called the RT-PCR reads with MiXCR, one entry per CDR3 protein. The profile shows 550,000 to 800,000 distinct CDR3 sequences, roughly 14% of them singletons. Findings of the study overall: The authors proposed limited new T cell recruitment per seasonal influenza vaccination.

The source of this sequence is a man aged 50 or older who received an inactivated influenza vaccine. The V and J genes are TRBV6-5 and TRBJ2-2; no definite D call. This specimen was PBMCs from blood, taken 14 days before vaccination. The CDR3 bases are TGTGCCAGCAGTTCCGGCCACTTGACCGGGGAGCTGTTTTTT. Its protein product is CASSSGHLTGELFF.